This T cell receptor beta chain was identified in a study of T cells in Graves' hyperthyroidism and ophthalmopathy. This clonotype showed up many times. The antigen is undetermined. This CDR3 has 12 amino acids. V was cut by 5 bases and J by 2 bases, with 9 bases left in between. Germline CDR1 GTSNPN, CDR2 SVGIG (reference sequence). Active moderate-to-severe ophthalmopathy, Clinical Activity Score at least 3, NOSPECS at least 4, under 3 months' duration. Investigators excluded patients with uncontrolled infection, other autoimmune disease, pregnancy or lactation. Regions amplified from RNA transcripts were the TCR beta CDR3 regions. The HTBI primer set drove a first-round RT-PCR of the TCR CDR3. TCRdb passed the multiplex PCR reads through MiXCR, listing each CDR3 protein once. The sample lists hundreds of thousands of distinct CDR3 sequences; more than 20% were seen once. General study results and limits: In the analysis, a 13 V-J model separated ophthalmopathy from stable hyperthyroidism. Most thyroid clonotypes expanded above 0.001 appeared in blood too.

Sequenced input: blood. The V call is TRBV30, the J call TRBJ1-1; a weak D match, TRBD1 (5 bases). This receptor was taken from a man younger than 45 with Graves' ophthalmopathy. The CDR3 bases are TGTGCCTGGGGAGGGGTTAACACTGAAGCTTTCTTT. Translation gives CAWGGVNTEAFF. Combining the CDR3 with reference TRBV30 and TRBJ1-1 gives the whole variable domain SQTIHQWPATLVQPVGSPLSLECTVEGTSNPNLYWYRQAAGRGLQLLFYSVGIGQISSEVPQNLSASRPQDRQFILSSKKLLLSDSGFYLCAWGGVNTEAFFGQGTRLTVV.